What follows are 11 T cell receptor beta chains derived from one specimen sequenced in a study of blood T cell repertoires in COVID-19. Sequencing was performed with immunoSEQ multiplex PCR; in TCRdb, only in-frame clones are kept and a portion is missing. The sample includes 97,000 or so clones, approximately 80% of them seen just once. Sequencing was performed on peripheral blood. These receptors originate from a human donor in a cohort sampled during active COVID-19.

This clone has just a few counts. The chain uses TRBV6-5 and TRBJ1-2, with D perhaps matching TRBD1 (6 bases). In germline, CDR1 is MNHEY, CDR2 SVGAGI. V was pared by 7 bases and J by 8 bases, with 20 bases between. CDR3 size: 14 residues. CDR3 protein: CASIRTQGSRGYTF. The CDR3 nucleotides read TGTGCCAGCATTCGTACACAGGGCTCCCGAGGCTACACCTTC.

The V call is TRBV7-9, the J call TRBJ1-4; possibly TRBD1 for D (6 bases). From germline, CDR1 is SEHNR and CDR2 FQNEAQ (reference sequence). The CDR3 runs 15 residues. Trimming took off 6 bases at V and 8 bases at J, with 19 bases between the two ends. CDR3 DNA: TGTGCCAGCAGTGACATCAGGGGTTGGGGAGAAAAACTGTTTTTT. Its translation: CASSDIRGWGEKLFF.

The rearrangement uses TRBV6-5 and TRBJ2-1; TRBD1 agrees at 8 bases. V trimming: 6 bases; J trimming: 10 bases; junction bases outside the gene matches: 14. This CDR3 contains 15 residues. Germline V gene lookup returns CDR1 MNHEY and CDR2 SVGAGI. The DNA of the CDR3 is TGTGCCAGCAGCACCGGGACAGGCAGGTTCCGAGAGCAGTTCTTC. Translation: CASSTGTGRFREQFF.

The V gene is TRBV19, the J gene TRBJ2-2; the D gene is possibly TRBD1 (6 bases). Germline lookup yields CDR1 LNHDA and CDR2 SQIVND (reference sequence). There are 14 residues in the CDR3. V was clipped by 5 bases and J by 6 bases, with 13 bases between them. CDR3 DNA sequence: TGTGCCAGTAGTTACAGGGAGTTTGCCGGGGAGCTGTTTTTT. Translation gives CASSYREFAGELFF.

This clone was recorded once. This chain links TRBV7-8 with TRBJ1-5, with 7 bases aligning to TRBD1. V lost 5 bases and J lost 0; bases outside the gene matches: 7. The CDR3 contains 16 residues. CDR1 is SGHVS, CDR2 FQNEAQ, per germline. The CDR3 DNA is TGTGCCAGCAGCCTGTGGGACAGCGATAGCAATCAGCCCCAGCATTTT. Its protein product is CASSLWDSDSNQPQHF.

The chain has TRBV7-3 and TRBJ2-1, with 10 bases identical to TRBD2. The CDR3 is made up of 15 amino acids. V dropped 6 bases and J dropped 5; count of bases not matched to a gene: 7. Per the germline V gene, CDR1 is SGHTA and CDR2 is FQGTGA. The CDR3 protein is CASSLSGGLDNEQFF. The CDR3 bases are TGTGCCAGCAGTCTTAGCGGGGGGCTGGACAATGAGCAGTTCTTC. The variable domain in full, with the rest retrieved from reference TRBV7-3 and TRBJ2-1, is GAGVSQTPSNKVTEKGKYVELRCDPISGHTALYWYRQSLGQGPEFLIYFQGTGAADDSGLPNDRFFAVRPEGSVSTLKIQRTERGDSAVYLCASSLSGGLDNEQFFGPGTRLTVL.

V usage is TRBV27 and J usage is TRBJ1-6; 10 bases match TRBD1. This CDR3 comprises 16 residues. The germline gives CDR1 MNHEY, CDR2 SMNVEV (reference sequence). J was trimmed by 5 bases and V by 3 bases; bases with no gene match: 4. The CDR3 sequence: CASSFKGQGNNSPLHF. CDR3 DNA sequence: TGTGCCAGCAGTTTCAAGGGACAGGGGAATAATTCACCCCTCCACTTT.

CDR3 loop: CASSLQGARAEQYF. The CDR3 DNA is TGTGCCAGCAGCTTGCAGGGGGCGCGGGCCGAGCAGTACTTC. The chain is built from TRBV7-2 and TRBJ2-7, with 8 nucleotides matching TRBD1. V lost 3 bases to trimming and J lost 6 bases; unmatched junction nucleotides: 7. The CDR3 totals 14 residues. Germline CDR1 SGHTA, CDR2 FQGNSA.

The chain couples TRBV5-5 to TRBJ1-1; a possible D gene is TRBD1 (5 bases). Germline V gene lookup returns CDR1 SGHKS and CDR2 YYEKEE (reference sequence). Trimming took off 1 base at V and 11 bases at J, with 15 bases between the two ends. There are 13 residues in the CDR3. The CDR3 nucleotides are TGTGCCAGCAGCTTGATGGAGGGACTGGGTGCTTTCTTT. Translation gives CASSLMEGLGAFF.

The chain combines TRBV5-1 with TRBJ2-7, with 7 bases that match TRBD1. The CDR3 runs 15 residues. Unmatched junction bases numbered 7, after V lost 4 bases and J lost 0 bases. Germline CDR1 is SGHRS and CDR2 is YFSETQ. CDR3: CASSPGQTPSYEQYF. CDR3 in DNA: TGCGCCAGCAGCCCGGGACAGACACCCTCCTACGAGCAGTACTTC.

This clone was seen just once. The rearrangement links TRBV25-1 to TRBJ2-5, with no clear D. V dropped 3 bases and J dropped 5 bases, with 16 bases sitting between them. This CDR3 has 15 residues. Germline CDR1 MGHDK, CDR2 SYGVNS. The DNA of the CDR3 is TGTGCCAGCAGTGATTCACTGACGGCGGATGAGACCCAGTACTTC. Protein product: CASSDSLTADETQYF.